The next 16 T cell receptor beta chains were all read from a single sample in a study of T cells in Graves' hyperthyroidism and ophthalmopathy. RNA transcripts yielded amplified TCR beta CDR3 regions. First-round RT-PCR targeting the TCR CDR3 was performed with the HTBI primer set. TCRdb independently ran MiXCR on the multiplex PCR reads; one entry per CDR3 protein. In the table there are 300,000 to 450,000 distinct CDR3 sequences, approximately 14% of which are singletons. The sequencing sample was made of blood. Every receptor here comes from a woman in her late teens or twenties with Graves' hyperthyroidism that later progressed to Graves' ophthalmopathy.

This clonotype has a count of ten or more. The rearrangement links TRBV2 to TRBJ2-7; maybe TRBD2 (6 bases). The V and J ends lost 4 bases and 0 bases respectively, with 10 bases between them. Germline V gives CDR1 SNHLY, CDR2 FYNNEI. The CDR3 runs to 14 residues. CDR3 DNA sequence: TGTGCCAGCAGTGTATTAGCGGTCTCCTACGAGCAGTACTTC. Translated, it gives CASSVLAVSYEQYF.

This clonotype appeared many times. The chain is built from TRBV28 and TRBJ2-7, with D tentatively TRBD1 or TRBD2 (5 bases each). Per the germline V gene, CDR1 is MDHEN and CDR2 is SYDVKM. The V end lost 1 base, the J end lost 2 bases, and 15 bases lay between the germline ends. The CDR3 has 16 amino acids. CDR3 amino acids: CASSLFVGDPTYEQYF. Here the CDR3 DNA reads TGTGCCAGCAGTTTATTCGTCGGGGACCCTACCTACGAGCAGTACTTC.

This clonotype was seen many times. The V gene is TRBV6-1, the J gene TRBJ1-1; no clear D. The CDR3 has 15 amino acids. Germline V gene data show CDR1 as MNHNS and CDR2 as SASEGT. Trimming took off 1 base at V and 2 bases at J, with 11 bases between the two ends. This chain's CDR3 is CASSEGASLNTEAFF. As DNA, the CDR3 is TGTGCCAGCAGTGAAGGAGCCAGTTTAAACACTGAAGCTTTCTTT.

This clonotype was detected only a few times. The genes are TRBV28 and TRBJ2-5, with D perhaps matching TRBD1 (6 bases). The germline gives CDR1 MDHEN, CDR2 SYDVKM. V lost 6 bases to trimming and J lost 2 bases, with 13 bases between them. CDR3 length: 14 amino acids. CDR3: CASSDRTLQETQYF. Written as DNA, the CDR3 is TGTGCCAGCAGCGACAGGACCCTTCAAGAGACCCAGTACTTC.

This clonotype was seen many times. The chain couples TRBV5-1 to TRBJ1-1; D gene uncertain. CDR1 is SGHRS, CDR2 YFSETQ, per germline. The CDR3 contains 15 residues. V lost 0 bases and J 0 bases, leaving 9 bases between the germline ends. The CDR3 reads CASSLEGGLNTEAFF. DNA of the CDR3: TGCGCCAGCAGCTTGGAGGGCGGACTGAACACTGAAGCTTTCTTT.

This clonotype has a handful of counts. A much larger clone sits a single nucleotide away, making a read error possible. V usage is TRBV27 and J usage is TRBJ2-3, with 10 bases identical to TRBD1. The germline V gene has CDR1 MNHEY and CDR2 SMNVEV (reference sequence). V shed 5 bases and J 1 base; nucleotides not matched to a gene: 3. The CDR3 is 15 amino acids. The chain's CDR3 is CASSPGTGGTDTQYF. CDR3 nucleotide sequence: TGTGCCAGCAGTCCCGGGACAGGGGGCACAGATACGCAGTATTTT.

The chain recombines TRBV18 with TRBJ1-2, with a weak D call TRBD1 (6 bases). The CDR3 runs to 14 residues. CDR1 and CDR2 from the germline V gene are KGHSH and LQKENI. V dropped 2 bases and J dropped 4 bases, with 11 bases sitting between them. CDR3 coding DNA: TGTGCCAGCTCACCAATGGACAGCAGCTATGGCTACACCTTC. Encoded protein: CASSPMDSSYGYTF. The entire variable domain, with the rest obtained from reference TRBV18 and TRBJ1-2, is as follows: NAGVMQNPRHLVRRRGQEARLRCSPMKGHSHVYWYRQLPEEGLKFMVYLQKENIIDESGMPKERFSAEFPKEGPSILRIQQVVRGDSAAYFCASSPMDSSYGYTFGSGTRLTVV.

The rearrangement links TRBV7-2 to TRBJ2-1; TRBD1 aligns across 9 bases. Gene TRBJ2-7 matches the end of the DNA better, so the J call may be wrong. The CDR3 spans 16 residues. CDR1 is SGHTA and CDR2 is FQGNSA in the germline V gene. The CDR3 reads CASSPRQGVSRNEQYF. The CDR3 DNA follows: TGTGCCAGCAGCCCAAGACAGGGGGTATCTCGCAATGAGCAGTACTTC.

This clonotype was seen more than once but under ten times. This rearrangement joins TRBV6-2 or TRBV6-3 to TRBJ1-2; perhaps TRBD1 as D (5 bases). There are 13 residues in the CDR3. The ends were cut back, 6 bases at V and 5 bases at J, with 13 bases in the middle. Germline V gene data show CDR1 as MNHEY and CDR2 as SVGEGT. In DNA form, the CDR3 reads TGTGCCAGCAGCAGCGGGGGGGAATATGGCTACACCTTC. Protein: CASSSGGEYGYTF.

This clonotype was seen more than once but under ten times. Possible read error: a much larger clone is one base away. This chain connects TRBV12-3 or TRBV12-4 to TRBJ1-4; D may be TRBD1 (5 bases). This CDR3 has 14 residues. Trimming pared 5 bases from V and 5 bases from J, leaving 12 bases between. CDR3 DNA: TGTGCCAGCAGTACGGGACGGAGGAATGAAAAACTGTTTTTT. Its translation: CASSTGRRNEKLFF.

This clonotype was detected ten times or more. The chain is built from TRBV20-1 and TRBJ1-1; D unclear. Germline V gene data show CDR1 as DFQATT and CDR2 as SNEGSKA (reference sequence). The CDR3 runs to 13 residues. CDR3 loop: CSTPGVMNTEAFF. CDR3 sequence (DNA): TGCAGCACCCCCGGGGTCATGAACACTGAAGCTTTCTTT.

The chain employs TRBV20-1 and TRBJ2-5, with a possible D match to TRBD1 (6 bases). Trimming removed 1 base from V and 5 bases from J, with 11 bases in between. Germline V gives CDR1 DFQATT, CDR2 SNEGSKA (reference sequence). CDR3 length: 13 amino acids. The CDR3 nucleotides are TGCAGTGCTAGAGCTCGCAGGGGTGAGACCCAGTACTTC. Protein product: CSARARRGETQYF.

This clonotype occurred a few times. The rearrangement joins TRBV30 to TRBJ2-1; possibly TRBD1 for D (6 bases). V lost 3 bases to trimming and J lost 4 bases, with 16 bases between them. Germline V gene lookup returns CDR1 GTSNPN and CDR2 SVGIG (reference sequence). This CDR3 has 15 amino acids. CDR3 nucleotides: TGTGCCTGGAGCAGTGGTGGGGGCGGTTACAATGAGCAGTTCTTC. It translates to CAWSSGGGGYNEQFF.

This chain links TRBV18 with TRBJ2-4; a weak D match, TRBD1 (5 bases). This CDR3 spans 18 amino acids. V was shortened by 0 bases and J by 0 bases, with 15 bases between the two germline ends. Per germline, CDR1 KGHSH and CDR2 LQKENI. CDR3 loop: CASSPPAQVVGAKNIQYF. The CDR3 bases are TGTGCCAGCTCACCACCTGCACAGGTTGTGGGAGCCAAAAACATTCAGTACTTC.

Ten or more counts support this clonotype. The chain couples TRBV27 to TRBJ2-7; 9 bases line up with TRBD2. CDR3 length: 16 residues. The V segment lost 5 bases and the J segment 3 bases; nucleotides outside the gene matches: 11. Germline V gene data show CDR1 as MNHEY and CDR2 as SMNVEV (reference sequence). CDR3 sequence: CASSRVAGVKSYEQYF. In DNA, the CDR3 is TGTGCCAGCAGTCGGGTAGCGGGAGTCAAAAGCTACGAGCAGTACTTC.

A few counts support this clonotype. The rearrangement links TRBV19 to TRBJ1-1; D remains unclear. From germline, CDR1 is LNHDA and CDR2 SQIVND (reference sequence). The germline V and J ends were trimmed by 5 bases and 9 bases, with 10 bases remaining between them. CDR3 length equals 11 residues. CDR3 sequence: CASSAPLKAFF. The CDR3 nucleotides are TGTGCCAGTAGTGCCCCTCTGAAAGCTTTCTTT.